These 31 T cell receptor beta chains originate from one sample sequenced in a study of T-cell memory formation after mild COVID-19. Via MiXCR, TCRdb re-called the 5' RACE reads, giving one row per CDR3 protein. The table shows roughly 200,000 distinct CDR3 sequences, with approximately 20% occurring only once. The sample was PBMCs or a T cell subset sorted from them (not recorded which). These receptors all come from an adult woman who had mild COVID-19 (a few samples of this study predate the infection). Cell type and time point are not known.

This rearrangement joins TRBV7-8 to TRBJ2-2; D call uncertain. Germline values: CDR1 SGHVS, CDR2 FQNEAQ. V was pared by 1 base and J by 1 base, with 7 bases between. The CDR3 contains 15 residues. The CDR3: CASSLVGRNTGELFF. CDR3 sequence (DNA): TGTGCCAGCAGCTTAGTCGGAAGGAACACCGGGGAGCTGTTTTTT. Looking up the rest from reference TRBV7-8 and TRBJ2-2 gives the full variable domain: GAGVSQSPRYKVAKRGQDVALRCDPISGHVSLFWYQQALGQGPEFLTYFQNEAQLDKSGLPSDRFFAERPEGSVSTLKIQRTQQEDSAVYLCASSLVGRNTGELFFGEGSRLTVL.

This clonotype was seen only a few times. The chain has TRBV10-3 and TRBJ2-7, with 8 bases aligning to TRBD1. After removal of 3 bases from V and 3 bases from J, the junction contained 4 bases not matched to a gene. The CDR3 is made up of 14 amino acids. Germline lookup yields CDR1 ENHRY and CDR2 SYGVKD. The CDR3 DNA is TGTGCCATCAGTGACAGGACAGGGAACTACGAGCAGTACTTC. This encodes CAISDRTGNYEQYF.

This clonotype was observed many times. V usage is TRBV5-1 and J usage is TRBJ1-6; 9 nucleotides agree with TRBD1. The J segment lost 6 bases and the V segment lost 7 bases, leaving 2 bases of the junction unmatched. Germline V gene data show CDR1 as SGHRS and CDR2 as YFSETQ. There are 13 residues in the CDR3. DNA of the CDR3: TGCGCCAGCCGGGACAGGGTTAATTCACCCCTCCACTTT. It is translated as CASRDRVNSPLHF.

The gene calls are TRBV24-1 and TRBJ2-2; 9 positions match TRBD1. Germline CDR1 KGHDR, CDR2 SFDVKD. With V trimmed by 10 bases and J by 3 bases, 5 bases remained unmatched. The CDR3 is 14 amino acids. The CDR3 DNA sequence: TGTGCCACGTCGGGACAGGGCTACACCGGGGAGCTGTTTTTT. This encodes CATSGQGYTGELFF.

This sequence joins TRBV20-1 and TRBJ2-1; possible D gene TRBD2, 5 bases. Germline CDR1 reads DFQATT; CDR2 reads SNEGSKA (reference sequence). The CDR3 totals 12 residues. The ends were cut back, 2 bases at V and 10 bases at J, with 12 bases in the middle. The CDR3 reads CSARSITGEQFF. The CDR3 bases are TGCAGTGCTAGATCCATCACGGGGGAGCAGTTCTTC.

V usage is TRBV29-1 and J usage is TRBJ2-1; 10 bases map to TRBD2. With 6 bases clipped from V and 5 bases from J, the junction kept 10 bases outside the gene matches. Per the germline V gene, CDR1 is SQVTM and CDR2 is ANQGSEA. This CDR3 has 15 residues. The CDR3: CSVRESSGGHNEQFF. CDR3 nucleotides: TGCAGCGTCCGGGAATCTAGCGGGGGTCACAATGAGCAGTTCTTC.

V usage is TRBV7-2 and J usage is TRBJ2-3; D not certain. The V end lost 1 base, the J end lost 2 bases, and 10 bases lay between the germline ends. This CDR3 has 15 amino acids. The germline gives CDR1 SGHTA, CDR2 FQGNSA. The CDR3 bases are TGTGCCAGCAGCTTAGTCGCCGTGGACACAGATACGCAGTATTTT. Translated: CASSLVAVDTDTQYF.

This clonotype has a handful of counts. The gene calls are TRBV27 and TRBJ2-3; weak D call: TRBD2 (7 bases). This CDR3 region has 19 residues. Germline lookup yields CDR1 MNHEY and CDR2 SMNVEV (reference sequence). The V end lost 6 bases, the J end lost 2 bases, and 27 bases lay between the germline ends. The CDR3: CASSRIRPRGGGATDTQYF. The CDR3 nucleotides read TGTGCCAGCAGCCGGATACGGCCCCGGGGAGGGGGGGCCACAGATACGCAGTATTTT.

There are a few counts of this clonotype. The chain couples TRBV20-1 to TRBJ1-2; possible D gene TRBD1, 5 bases. The germline V and J ends were trimmed by 5 bases and 8 bases, with 12 bases remaining between them. In germline, CDR1 is DFQATT, CDR2 SNEGSKA (reference sequence). There are 11 residues in the CDR3. CDR3: CSADGTWGYTF. The CDR3 DNA is TGCAGTGCTGACGGGACTTGGGGCTACACCTTC.

The table lists this clonotype with many counts. CDR3 bases: TGTGCCAGCAGCACCCGGCACCGGGAGACCCAGTACTTC. Translated: CASSTRHRETQYF. The chain is built from TRBV7-3 and TRBJ2-5; D is undetermined. This CDR3 region has 13 residues. The germline V and J ends were trimmed by 5 bases and 5 bases, with 12 bases remaining between them. Germline assignment: CDR1 SGHTA and CDR2 FQGTGA. Filled out from reference TRBV7-3 and TRBJ2-5, the complete variable domain reads GAGVSQTPSNKVTEKGKYVELRCDPISGHTALYWYRQSLGQGPEFLIYFQGTGAADDSGLPNDRFFAVRPEGSVSTLKIQRTERGDSAVYLCASSTRHRETQYFGPGTRLLVL.

The genes are TRBV5-4 and TRBJ2-5; D not resolved. The germline CDR1 and CDR2 sequences are SGHNT and YYREEE (reference sequence). Trimming stripped 0 bases from V and 0 bases from J, with 6 bases between. CDR3 length: 14 amino acids. CDR3 in DNA: TGTGCCAGCAGCTTGGCTAGAAACCAAGAGACCCAGTACTTC. Its protein is CASSLARNQETQYF.

The CDR3 loop reads CASTADRRLHGYTF. DNA for the CDR3: TGTGCCAGCACCGCCGACAGGCGCCTGCATGGCTACACCTTC. The gene calls are TRBV6-5 and TRBJ1-2; possibly TRBD1 for D (6 bases). Trimming pared 7 bases from V and 6 bases from J, leaving 18 bases between. Germline V CDR1 and CDR2: MNHEY, SVGAGI. The CDR3 totals 14 residues.

This clonotype was recorded a few times. This sequence joins TRBV5-1 and TRBJ1-3; possible D gene TRBD1, 6 bases. Per the germline V gene, CDR1 is SGHRS and CDR2 is YFSETQ. The CDR3 runs to 14 residues. The V end was cut by 3 bases, the J end by 3 bases, with 10 bases between. CDR3 coding DNA: TGCGCCAGCAGCTCCGGGACACTTGGAAACACCATATATTTT. Translating it yields CASSSGTLGNTIYF.

V gene TRBV5-1 combines with J gene TRBJ2-5; 7 bases agree with TRBD1. Germline V gene lookup returns CDR1 SGHRS and CDR2 YFSETQ. The CDR3 loop spans 14 amino acids. V was pared by 1 base and J by 3 bases, with 3 bases of the junction left unmatched. The CDR3 region has the DNA TGCGCCAGCAGCTTGATACAGGGGAAAGAGACCCAGTACTTC. Its translation is CASSLIQGKETQYF.

In this sample, this clonotype turned up a few times. The V call is TRBV3-1, the J call TRBJ1-1, with D tentatively TRBD1 (5 bases). The CDR3 has 13 residues. Germline V gene data show CDR1 as LGHDT and CDR2 as YNNKEL (reference sequence). V dropped 4 bases and J dropped 6 bases, with 12 bases sitting between them. The CDR3 coding sequence is TGTGCCAGCAGCCGAACCCTAGGGGCTGAAGCTTTCTTT. Translated, it gives CASSRTLGAEAFF.

Only a few counts were recorded for this clonotype. The chain carries TRBV20-1 and TRBJ2-7; the D gene is possibly TRBD1 (6 bases). The CDR3 sequence is 14 residues long. Germline CDR1 reads DFQATT; CDR2 reads SNEGSKA (reference sequence). V shed 3 bases and J shed 4 bases, with 16 bases lying between them. CDR3 sequence: CSASPPGGRYEQYF. The CDR3 bases are TGCAGTGCTAGCCCTCCTGGGGGCCGGTACGAGCAGTACTTC.

This clonotype was observed at least ten times. The chain joins TRBV7-9 to TRBJ2-1, with D unresolved. The V end was cut by 5 bases, the J end by 2 bases, with 19 bases between. This CDR3 has 17 residues. Germline values: CDR1 SEHNR, CDR2 FQNEAQ (reference sequence). CDR3 sequence (DNA): TGTGCCAGCAGCCCCAAAGAGTCACGTTCACCCTACAATGAGCAGTTCTTC. This sequence encodes CASSPKESRSPYNEQFF.

The sample holds a few counts of this clonotype. The chain is built from TRBV5-1 and TRBJ1-6; TRBD1 aligns across 8 bases. V was pared by 4 bases and J by 7 bases, with 7 bases of the junction left unmatched. Germline V gene lookup returns CDR1 SGHRS and CDR2 YFSETQ. There are 15 residues in the CDR3. CDR3 in amino acids: CASSPGQGGNSPLHF. In DNA form, the CDR3 reads TGCGCCAGCAGCCCCGGACAGGGAGGAAATTCACCCCTCCACTTT.

This clonotype was observed once. This sequence joins TRBV18 and TRBJ2-2; D is uncertain. The CDR3 length is 11 residues. CDR1 and CDR2 from the germline V gene are KGHSH and LQKENI. The ends were cut back, 4 bases at V and 9 bases at J, with 6 bases in the middle. This CDR3 is CASSLNRELFF. The CDR3 DNA reads as TGTGCCAGCTCACTCAACCGGGAGCTGTTTTTT. Combining the CDR3 with reference TRBV18 and TRBJ2-2 gives the whole variable domain NAGVMQNPRHLVRRRGQEARLRCSPMKGHSHVYWYRQLPEEGLKFMVYLQKENIIDESGMPKERFSAEFPKEGPSILRIQQVVRGDSAAYFCASSLNRELFFGEGSRLTVL.

The V call is TRBV5-4, the J call TRBJ1-1; D is unclear. V lost 7 bases and J lost 4, with 17 bases in between. The CDR3 has 14 amino acids. Germline CDR1 reads SGHNT; CDR2 reads YYREEE (reference sequence). The chain's CDR3 is CASRPGGVSTEAFF. The CDR3 DNA reads as TGTGCCAGCCGCCCTGGTGGGGTAAGCACTGAAGCTTTCTTT. Variable domain in full (rest from reference TRBV5-4 and TRBJ1-1): ETGVTQSPTHLIKTRGQQVTLRCSSQSGHNTVSWYQQALGQGPQFIFQYYREEENGRGNFPPRFSGLQFPNYSSELNVNALELDDSALYLCASRPGGVSTEAFFGQGTRLTVV.

The V call is TRBV15, the J call TRBJ2-2; a weak D match, TRBD2 (6 bases). V lost 6 bases, J lost 6 bases, and 17 bases lay in between. CDR1 LNHNV and CDR2 YYDKDF come from the germline V gene (reference sequence). This CDR3 contains 15 residues. The CDR3 DNA is TGTGCCACCAGTATCGGGACGAGGAGGGCCGGGGAGCTGTTTTTT. Its translation is CATSIGTRRAGELFF.

This sequence joins TRBV6-6 and TRBJ1-2; no clear D. This CDR3 comprises 12 residues. Germline CDR1 MNHNY, CDR2 SVGAGI (reference sequence). V lost 11 bases and J lost 4, with 14 bases in between. Written as DNA, the CDR3 is TGTGCCCTCCTTAACCCACTCTATGGCTACACCTTC. Translating it yields CALLNPLYGYTF.

This chain joins TRBV7-2 and TRBJ2-1; unclear D gene. Trimming took off 1 base at V and 2 bases at J, with 12 bases between the two ends. Germline-derived CDR1 and CDR2 are SGHTA and FQGNSA. CDR3 length: 16 residues. CDR3 nucleotide sequence: TGTGCCAGCAGCTTAGTAGTCAGCCAGACCTACAATGAGCAGTTCTTC. Translating gives CASSLVVSQTYNEQFF. Full variable domain (rest looked up from reference TRBV7-2 and TRBJ2-1): GAGVSQSPSNKVTEKGKDVELRCDPISGHTALYWYRQSLGQGLEFLIYFQGNSAPDKSGLPSDRFSAERTGGSVSTLTIQRTQQEDSAVYLCASSLVVSQTYNEQFFGPGTRLTVL.

The gene calls are TRBV2 and TRBJ2-7, with D possibly matching TRBD2 (6 bases). Per the germline V gene, CDR1 is SNHLY and CDR2 is FYNNEI. V was shortened by 1 base and J by 3 bases, with 10 bases between the two germline ends. This CDR3 region has 14 residues. The CDR3 sequence is CASSEGGDLYEQYF. CDR3 DNA: TGTGCCAGCAGTGAAGGGGGGGACCTCTACGAGCAGTACTTC. The whole variable domain, remainder taken from reference TRBV2 and TRBJ2-7, is EPEVTQTPSHQVTQMGQEVILRCVPISNHLYFYWYRQILGQKVEFLVSFYNNEISEKSEIFDDQFSVERPDGSNFTLKIRSTKLEDSAMYFCASSEGGDLYEQYFGPGTRLTVT.

This clonotype was recorded a few times. V gene TRBV20-1 combines with J gene TRBJ1-5; D unresolved. This CDR3 region has 15 residues. V gave up 5 bases and J gave up 5 bases, with 19 bases separating them. CDR1 is DFQATT, CDR2 SNEGSKA, per germline (reference sequence). The CDR3 protein is CSAAEPLGRYQPQHF. In DNA, the CDR3 is TGCAGTGCTGCGGAACCCCTAGGACGGTATCAGCCCCAGCATTTT.

V usage is TRBV29-1 and J usage is TRBJ1-5; 8 nucleotides align to TRBD1. The V and J ends lost 6 bases and 3 bases, in that order; junction bases with no gene match: 4. The CDR3 totals 13 residues. Germline V gene sequence: CDR1 SQVTM, CDR2 ANQGSEA. CDR3: CSVGQGYNQPQHF. The CDR3 DNA sequence: TGCAGCGTAGGACAGGGATACAATCAGCCCCAGCATTTT.

This chain uses TRBV7-2 with TRBJ2-5; the D gene is possibly TRBD1 (6 bases). V lost 1 base and J lost 7, with 16 bases in between. CDR1 is SGHTA, CDR2 FQGNSA, per germline. The CDR3 contains 15 residues. The CDR3 DNA is TGTGCCAGCAGCTTAGATTCAGGGGTGGTCCTGACCCAGTACTTC. It specifies CASSLDSGVVLTQYF.

The gene calls are TRBV19 and TRBJ1-5; TRBD1 matches 9 bases. The length of the CDR3 is 13 residues. The germline V gene has CDR1 LNHDA and CDR2 SQIVND (reference sequence). J lost 6 bases, V lost 8 bases, and 5 bases had no gene match. CDR3 sequence (DNA): TGTGCCAGTTCCCGGGACAGGGTTCAGCCCCAGCATTTT. This encodes CASSRDRVQPQHF.

The genes are TRBV18 and TRBJ1-5, with D uncertain. CDR1 and CDR2 from the germline V gene are KGHSH and LQKENI. V was clipped by 4 bases and J by 0 bases, with 10 bases between them. The CDR3 totals 15 residues. As DNA, the CDR3 is TGTGCCAGCTCACGATCGGGAGATAGCAATCAGCCCCAGCATTTT. This sequence encodes CASSRSGDSNQPQHF.

This chain uses TRBV20-1 with TRBJ2-5; 8 positions match TRBD2. CDR1 is DFQATT, CDR2 SNEGSKA, per germline (reference sequence). The CDR3 extends over 11 amino acids. Losses at the gene ends were 5 bases for V and 5 bases for J; bases not matched to a gene: 1. DNA for the CDR3: TGCAGTGCTCGACTAGCGGAGACCCAGTACTTC. Amino acid sequence: CSARLAETQYF.

This clonotype was seen more than once but under ten times. V usage is TRBV25-1 and J usage is TRBJ2-2, with 7 bases identical to TRBD2. Germline V CDR1 and CDR2: MGHDK, SYGVNS. The V segment lost 5 bases and the J segment 1 base; nucleotides outside the gene matches: 4. CDR3 length equals 15 residues. CDR3 sequence reads: CASSRAGENTGELFF. The CDR3, as DNA: TGTGCCAGCAGTCGGGCGGGGGAGAACACCGGGGAGCTGTTTTTT.